This note documents a single T cell receptor beta chain sequence. This specimen comes from a study of tumor-infiltrating lymphocytes in primary liver carcinoma. Study as a whole: Donors had hepatocellular carcinoma or combined HCC and intrahepatic cholangiocarcinoma.

Investigators took RNA and DNA out together from about 19-30 mg of unsorted bulk tissue. At sampling, these chronic HBV carriers had received no treatment. Germline V CDR1 and CDR2: MNHNS, SASEGT. The V and J ends lost 2 bases and 5 bases respectively, with 10 bases between them. The CDR3 covers 15 residues. Making TCR beta cDNA involved around 500 ng total RNA and a constant-region primer. Library construction for TCR beta comprised three nested multiplex PCR rounds performed with slightly modified ARM-PCR. Use of TRBV1-TRBV30 forward primers with a C-beta reverse primer characterized the first two PCR rounds, which lasted nine to eleven cycles each. From the multiplex PCR reads, TCRdb called clonotypes with MiXCR, one entry per CDR3 protein. The repertoire holds about 120,000 distinct CDR3 sequences, with around two thirds as singletons.

What was sequenced was tumor-adjacent normal liver tissue. The TCR comes from a woman aged 60-75 years with primary liver carcinoma and hepatitis B virus infection. This rearrangement joins TRBV6-1 to TRBJ1-6; D ambiguous. The CDR3 here is CASSELDGDNSPLHF. CDR3 sequence (DNA): TGTGCCAGCAGTGAATTGGACGGTGATAATTCACCCCTCCACTTT.